These 31 T cell receptor beta chains originate from one sample sequenced in a study of beta chain features in type 1 diabetes. As every portion of the isolated RNA was reverse transcribed, the sequencing read expressed TCRB transcripts. Here immunoSEQ multiplex PCR was the method, and the copy in TCRdb shows in-frame clones only, minus some. The repertoire includes roughly 280,000 clones, around 24% of them detected once, and 0.012% sits in the top ten. Study-level points and caveats: The study found moderately but significantly shorter TCRB CDR3s in all four CD4+ subsets of Type 1 diabetes patients.

The antigens these receptors bind are not known. The material sequenced was naive CD4+ T cells from blood. Receptor source: a young woman with type 1 diabetes.

This clone turned up a few times. The chain combines TRBV5-1 with TRBJ2-7, with 10 positions matching TRBD2. Germline V gives CDR1 SGHRS, CDR2 YFSETQ. The CDR3 spans 15 residues. The V gene end was trimmed by 3 bases and the J gene end by 1 base; junction bases not matched to a gene: 4. CDR3 in DNA: TGCGCCAGCAGCTCCGGGACTAGCGTATCCTACGAGCAGTACTTC. Its translation: CASSSGTSVSYEQYF.

V gene TRBV7-9 combines with J gene TRBJ2-1; tentatively, D is TRBD1 (6 bases). Germline CDR1 SEHNR, CDR2 FQNEAQ (reference sequence). V lost 7 bases and J lost 1, with 11 bases in between. CDR3 length: 14 amino acids. The CDR3: CASNRQVSYNEQFF. In nucleotides, the CDR3 is TGTGCCAGCAACAGACAGGTTTCCTACAATGAGCAGTTCTTC.

The rearrangement links TRBV28 to TRBJ2-5, with TRBD1 matching over 8 bases. The CDR3 contains 14 residues. With 6 bases clipped from V and 2 bases from J, the junction kept 5 bases outside the gene matches. Germline V CDR1 and CDR2: MDHEN, SYDVKM. Here the CDR3 reads CASSQGAAQETQYF. In nucleotides, the CDR3 is TGTGCCAGCAGCCAGGGGGCGGCGCAAGAGACCCAGTACTTC. Full variable domain (outside the CDR3, taken from reference TRBV28 and TRBJ2-5): DVKVTQSSRYLVKRTGEKVFLECVQDMDHENMFWYRQDPGLGLRLIYFSYDVKMKEKGDIPEGYSVSREKKERFSLILESASTNQTSMYLCASSQGAAQETQYFGPGTRLLVL.

This clone was seen a few times. The chain employs TRBV29-1 and TRBJ1-4, with 10 bases that match TRBD1. With 6 bases clipped from V and 4 bases from J, the junction kept 5 bases outside the gene matches. This CDR3 spans 14 amino acids. The germline CDR1 and CDR2 sequences are SQVTM and ANQGSEA. CDR3 loop: CSVLTGGVNEKLFF. As DNA, the CDR3 is TGCAGCGTCCTGACAGGGGGCGTTAATGAAAAACTGTTTTTT.

The rearrangement links TRBV6-5 to TRBJ1-2; 9 bases agree with TRBD1. Germline loops: CDR1 MNHEY, CDR2 SVGAGI. V gave up 5 bases and J gave up 8 bases; unmatched junction bases: 0. The CDR3 consists of 11 residues. The CDR3: CASSTGGGYTF. CDR3 sequence (DNA): TGTGCCAGCAGTACAGGGGGCGGCTACACCTTC.

This chain links TRBV30 with TRBJ2-5; a weak D match, TRBD1 (5 bases). Germline CDR1 is GTSNPN and CDR2 is SVGIG (reference sequence). The CDR3 covers 15 residues. V was clipped by 5 bases and J by 2 bases, with 18 bases between them. The CDR3 sequence is CAWANIGSGQETQYF. The CDR3 DNA sequence: TGTGCCTGGGCGAATATTGGCTCAGGGCAAGAGACCCAGTACTTC.

The CDR3 DNA follows: TGTGCCAGCAGCTTGTGGGCGGGAAATGAGCAGTTCTTC. Translation: CASSLWAGNEQFF. This sequence joins TRBV5-4 and TRBJ2-1; D is perhaps TRBD2 (6 bases). The germline V and J ends were trimmed by 1 base and 7 bases, with 9 bases remaining between them. Germline lookup yields CDR1 SGHNT and CDR2 YYREEE (reference sequence). This CDR3 is built from 13 residues.

The chain is built from TRBV7-9 and TRBJ2-5; 8 nucleotides match TRBD2. The length of the CDR3 is 12 residues. Germline-derived CDR1 and CDR2 are SEHNR and FQNEAQ (reference sequence). Unmatched junction bases numbered 1, after V lost 5 bases and J lost 5 bases. The CDR3 sequence is CASSREGETQYF. As DNA, the CDR3 is TGTGCCAGCAGCCGGGAGGGGGAGACCCAGTACTTC.

The rearrangement joins TRBV30 to TRBJ2-1; TRBD2 is a possible D gene (5 bases). Trimming cost V 8 bases and J 0 bases, with 14 bases left between them. Germline V CDR1 and CDR2: GTSNPN, SVGIG (reference sequence). CDR3 length: 14 amino acids. CDR3 region: CARSGASSYNEQFF. Written as DNA, the CDR3 is TGTGCCCGAAGCGGAGCGAGCTCCTACAATGAGCAGTTCTTC.

The chain employs TRBV30 and TRBJ1-5, with 12 nucleotides matching TRBD1. The V gene end was trimmed by 3 bases and the J gene end by 7 bases; junction bases not matched to a gene: 1. Germline CDR1 GTSNPN, CDR2 SVGIG (reference sequence). This CDR3 spans 13 amino acids. The CDR3 nucleotides read TGTGCCTGGAGGGGACAGGGGGCCCAGCCCCAGCATTTT. It yields the protein CAWRGQGAQPQHF.

This clone turned up a few times. V usage is TRBV5-4 and J usage is TRBJ2-1; 12 nucleotides line up with TRBD1. V trimming: 4 bases; J trimming: 4 bases; junction bases outside the gene matches: 3. The CDR3 sequence is 15 residues long. CDR1 is SGHNT, CDR2 YYREEE, per germline (reference sequence). CDR3 bases: TGTGCCAGCAGCGGGGACAGGGGGCTATACAATGAGCAGTTCTTC. Protein product: CASSGDRGLYNEQFF.

The chain uses TRBV30 and TRBJ2-2, with D perhaps TRBD1 (6 bases). Per the germline V gene, CDR1 is GTSNPN and CDR2 is SVGIG (reference sequence). The CDR3 runs to 14 residues. V was cut by 0 bases and J by 6 bases, with 11 bases left in between. This CDR3 is CAWSVRQVSGELFF. The CDR3 DNA reads TGTGCCTGGAGTGTGAGACAGGTTTCCGGGGAGCTGTTTTTT.

This chain joins TRBV6-1 and TRBJ1-5; 8 bases are shared with TRBD1. Germline V gene lookup returns CDR1 MNHNS and CDR2 SASEGT. CDR3 size: 15 residues. Losses at the gene ends were 3 bases for V and 6 bases for J; bases not matched to a gene: 7. Written as DNA, the CDR3 is TGTGCCAGCAGTGAGCAGGGGGCCTCGGGTCAGCCCCAGCATTTT. Its protein product is CASSEQGASGQPQHF.

The genes are TRBV10-3 and TRBJ1-2, with 9 nucleotides matching TRBD1. Per the germline V gene, CDR1 is ENHRY and CDR2 is SYGVKD. V was clipped by 3 bases and J by 8 bases; unmatched bases: 7. The CDR3 contains 14 residues. In DNA, the CDR3 is TGTGCCATCAGTGACACAGGGGGCCTAAGCGGCTACACCTTC. It codes for CAISDTGGLSGYTF.

This sequence joins TRBV4-1 and TRBJ2-2; no clear D. The CDR3 spans 16 residues. The germline V and J ends were trimmed by 1 base and 0 bases, with 9 bases remaining between them. Germline CDR1 reads MGHRA; CDR2 reads YSYEKL. CDR3 sequence (DNA): TGCGCCAGCAGCCAAGCGAAGCTAGCGAACACCGGGGAGCTGTTTTTT. Protein: CASSQAKLANTGELFF.

The rearrangement links TRBV9 to TRBJ2-2; D perhaps matches TRBD1 (6 bases). The V gene's germline CDR1 is SGDLS and CDR2 YYNGEE. The CDR3 has 15 residues. The germline V and J ends were trimmed by 3 bases and 7 bases, with 16 bases remaining between them. In nucleotides, the CDR3 is TGTGCCAGCAGCGCCCTACAGGGTCGCGGCGGGGAGCTGTTTTTT. It translates to CASSALQGRGGELFF. Using reference TRBV9 and TRBJ2-2 for the parts outside the CDR3, the full variable domain is DSGVTQTPKHLITATGQRVTLRCSPRSGDLSVYWYQQSLDQGLQFLIQYYNGEERAKGNILERFSAQQFPDLHSELNLSSLELGDSALYFCASSALQGRGGELFFGEGSRLTVL.

This chain connects TRBV4-1 to TRBJ2-5; 16 bases are a match to TRBD2. Losses at the gene ends were 3 bases for V and 14 bases for J; bases not matched to a gene: 12. The CDR3 extends over 16 amino acids. Germline V lookup: CDR1 MGHRA, CDR2 YSYEKL. CDR3 amino acids: CASSHYAGTSGRANYF. In DNA, the CDR3 is TGCGCCAGCAGCCACTACGCCGGGACTAGCGGGAGGGCCAACTACTTC.

The rearrangement joins TRBV18 to TRBJ2-5; tentative D call: TRBD1 (5 bases). V was clipped by 2 bases and J by 1 base, with 8 bases between them. In germline, CDR1 is KGHSH, CDR2 LQKENI. This CDR3 has 14 residues. In nucleotides, the CDR3 is TGTGCCAGCTCACCAGCCAGGGCCCAAGAGACCCAGTACTTC. Residues: CASSPARAQETQYF.

The chain is built from TRBV30 and TRBJ2-7; 11 bases agree with TRBD1. The CDR3 totals 13 residues. Trimming removed 4 bases from V and 4 bases from J; junction bases left unmatched: 3. CDR1 is GTSNPN, CDR2 SVGIG, per germline (reference sequence). The CDR3 sequence is CAWKRDRGYEQYF. CDR3 nucleotide sequence: TGTGCCTGGAAGAGGGACAGGGGGTACGAGCAGTACTTC.

This clone is a singleton in its sample. This chain uses TRBV7-3 with TRBJ2-2; a possible D gene is TRBD2 (6 bases). The CDR3 sequence is 14 residues long. V lost 4 bases to trimming and J lost 6 bases, with 12 bases between them. Germline CDR1 and CDR2: SGHTA and FQGTGA. This CDR3 is CASSSHSGSGELFF. The CDR3 DNA is TGTGCCAGCAGCTCACATAGCGGCTCCGGGGAGCTGTTTTTT.

The gene calls are TRBV6-1 and TRBJ2-1; D uncertain. The CDR3 covers 19 residues. With 1 base removed from V and 0 bases from J, the gap between germline ends came to 19 bases. The germline V gene encodes CDR1 MNHNS and CDR2 SASEGT. CDR3 sequence: CASSEGEPPRLFSYNEQFF. CDR3 in DNA: TGTGCCAGCAGTGAAGGAGAACCCCCACGTCTATTCTCCTACAATGAGCAGTTCTTC.

The V and J genes are TRBV9 and TRBJ2-2; the match to TRBD2 covers 7 bases. Germline assignment: CDR1 SGDLS and CDR2 YYNGEE. This CDR3 region has 15 residues. J gave up 6 bases and V 0 bases, and 5 bases lay outside the gene matches. The CDR3 protein is CASSVDNREAGELFF. CDR3 DNA sequence: TGTGCCAGCAGCGTAGACAATCGGGAGGCCGGGGAGCTGTTTTTT.

This clone has a handful of counts. V and J are TRBV7-9 and TRBJ2-7; TRBD2 might be the D (5 bases). V lost 1 base and J 4 bases, leaving 20 bases between the germline ends. Looked up from germline, CDR1 is SEHNR and CDR2 is FQNEAQ (reference sequence). This CDR3 contains 17 residues. DNA for the CDR3: TGTGCCAGCAGCTTAGGTTGGACTGCTAAGATCGTGTACGAGCAGTACTTC. Protein product: CASSLGWTAKIVYEQYF.

The chain uses TRBV7-8 and TRBJ1-5; D might be TRBD1 (6 bases). Germline CDR1 reads SGHVS; CDR2 reads FQNEAQ. The CDR3 loop spans 17 amino acids. The germline V and J ends were trimmed by 5 bases and 2 bases, with 19 bases remaining between them. As DNA, the CDR3 is TGTGCCAGCAGCCACTTACCATCAGGGGCCGGCAATCAGCCCCAGCATTTT. Translation: CASSHLPSGAGNQPQHF.

This clone has only a few counts. The J gene is TRBJ1-5, the V gene TRBV29-1, with 7 nucleotides matching TRBD1. J was trimmed by 0 bases and V by 6 bases; bases with no gene match: 8. Germline assignment: CDR1 SQVTM and CDR2 ANQGSEA. There are 15 residues in the CDR3. CDR3 region: CSVLQGGDSNQPQHF. CDR3 coding DNA: TGCAGCGTCCTTCAGGGGGGCGATAGCAATCAGCCCCAGCATTTT.

This clone showed up just a few times. The rearrangement joins TRBV4-1 to TRBJ1-2; D remains ambiguous. V was clipped by 3 bases and J by 3 bases, with 11 bases between them. Germline values: CDR1 MGHRA, CDR2 YSYEKL. This CDR3 is built from 14 residues. CDR3 loop: CASSHPGEYYGYTF. The CDR3 DNA sequence: TGCGCCAGCAGCCACCCTGGGGAGTACTATGGCTACACCTTC.

The V and J genes are TRBV2 and TRBJ2-7, with a tentative D call TRBD1 (6 bases). With 6 bases removed from V and 3 bases from J, the gap between germline ends came to 12 bases. The CDR3 extends over 13 amino acids. Germline CDR1 SNHLY, CDR2 FYNNEI. The CDR3 region is CASRGTSVYEQYF. The CDR3 coding sequence is TGTGCCAGCAGGGGGACATCGGTCTACGAGCAGTACTTC.

The CDR3 spells CASSAGQGASWDEKLFF. CDR3 nucleotides: TGTGCCAGCAGCGCCGGACAGGGGGCCTCTTGGGATGAAAAACTGTTTTTT. The chain joins TRBV7-9 to TRBJ1-4, with 11 bases matching TRBD1. This CDR3 is built from 17 residues. The germline gives CDR1 SEHNR, CDR2 FQNEAQ (reference sequence). V lost 5 bases and J lost 6; bases outside the gene matches: 11.

The sample holds a few counts of this clone. The chain recombines TRBV30 with TRBJ2-2, with TRBD2 identical over 8 bases. Germline V gene data show CDR1 as GTSNPN and CDR2 as SVGIG (reference sequence). V shed 2 bases, J shed 8 bases, and the junction held 7 bases outside the gene matches. The CDR3 runs 14 residues. The chain's CDR3 is CAWSLSGSKGELFF. The CDR3 DNA is TGTGCCTGGAGTTTAAGCGGGAGTAAGGGGGAGCTGTTTTTT.

V usage is TRBV5-6 and J usage is TRBJ2-3, with 9 bases aligning to TRBD2. Germline V gives CDR1 SGHDT, CDR2 YYEEEE. The CDR3 contains 16 residues. With 0 bases clipped from V and 5 bases from J, the junction kept 7 bases outside the gene matches. The CDR3 spells CASSLGLAGAQDTQYF. DNA for the CDR3: TGTGCCAGCAGCTTGGGATTAGCGGGAGCACAAGATACGCAGTATTTT.

This rearrangement joins TRBV6-5 to TRBJ2-1, with TRBD2 matching over 8 bases. After removal of 0 bases from V and 7 bases from J, the junction contained 8 bases not matched to a gene. The CDR3 runs to 16 residues. Germline-derived CDR1 and CDR2 are MNHEY and SVGAGI. CDR3 protein: CASSYSRGAGVNEQFF. In DNA, the CDR3 is TGTGCCAGCAGTTACTCGCGGGGGGCGGGAGTAAATGAGCAGTTCTTC.